By sample fraction, the clone carrying this TCR beta chain is medium-sized. Its antigen is as yet unknown. This specimen comes from a study of Graves' ophthalmopathy and Graves' hyperthyroidism. This CDR3 has 11 residues. CDR1 is SQVTM and CDR2 is ANQGSEA in the germline V gene. Between the trimmed V and J ends, which lost 4 bases and 0 bases, there was a span of 4 bases. General study points: Blood also contained most of the expanded thyroid clonotypes above 0.001 frequency.

Amplifying from RNA transcripts, the study obtained TCR beta CDR3 regions. First-round RT-PCR relied on HTBI primers, and a second-round multiplex PCR came next. One entry per CDR3 protein results from TCRdb running MiXCR on the multiplex PCR reads. The table records tens of thousands of distinct CDR3 sequences, approximately 50% of them present only once. The sample taken for sequencing was peripheral blood. V gene TRBV29-1 combines with J gene TRBJ2-7; no clear D gene. The TCR originated in an adult woman with Graves' ophthalmopathy. The CDR3 coding sequence is TGCAGCGTTGCCTACTCCTACGAGCAGTACTTC. Amino acids: CSVAYSYEQYF.